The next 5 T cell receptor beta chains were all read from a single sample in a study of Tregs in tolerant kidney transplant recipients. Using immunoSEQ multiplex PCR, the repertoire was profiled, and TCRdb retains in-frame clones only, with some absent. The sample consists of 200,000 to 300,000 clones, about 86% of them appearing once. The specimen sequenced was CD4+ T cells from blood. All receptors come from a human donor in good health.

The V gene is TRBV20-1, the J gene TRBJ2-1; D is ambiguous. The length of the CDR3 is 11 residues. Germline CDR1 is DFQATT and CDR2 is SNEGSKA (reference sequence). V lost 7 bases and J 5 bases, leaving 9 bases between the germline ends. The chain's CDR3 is CSGFYNNEQFF. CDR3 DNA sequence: TGCAGTGGCTTCTACAACAATGAGCAGTTCTTC.

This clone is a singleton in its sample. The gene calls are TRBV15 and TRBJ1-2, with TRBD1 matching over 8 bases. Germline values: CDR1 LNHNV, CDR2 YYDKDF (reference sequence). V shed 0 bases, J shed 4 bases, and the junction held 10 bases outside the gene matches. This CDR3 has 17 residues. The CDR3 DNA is TGTGCCACCAGCAGAGATATTTCAGGGGGCGACGGCTATGGCTACACCTTC. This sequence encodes CATSRDISGGDGYGYTF.

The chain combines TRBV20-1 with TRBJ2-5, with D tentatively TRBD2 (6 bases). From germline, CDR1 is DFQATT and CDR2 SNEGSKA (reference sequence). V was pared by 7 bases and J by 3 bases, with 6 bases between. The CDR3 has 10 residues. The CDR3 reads CSGGEETQYF. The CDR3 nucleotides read TGCAGTGGGGGGGAAGAGACCCAGTACTTC.

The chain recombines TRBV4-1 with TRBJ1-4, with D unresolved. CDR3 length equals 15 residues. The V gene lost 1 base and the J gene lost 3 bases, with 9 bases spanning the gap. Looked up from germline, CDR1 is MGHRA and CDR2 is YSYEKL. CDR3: CASSQGWGSNEKLFF. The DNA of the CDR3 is TGCGCCAGCAGCCAAGGATGGGGATCTAATGAAAAACTGTTTTTT.

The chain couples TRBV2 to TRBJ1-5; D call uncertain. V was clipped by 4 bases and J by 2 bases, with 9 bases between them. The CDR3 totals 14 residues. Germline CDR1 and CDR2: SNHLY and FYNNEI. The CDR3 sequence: CASSGRAGNQPQHF. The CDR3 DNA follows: TGTGCCAGCAGTGGACGGGCTGGCAATCAGCCCCAGCATTTT.